This passage covers 3 T cell receptor beta chains from one sample sequenced in a study of blood T cell repertoires in COVID-19. Using immunoSEQ multiplex PCR, the repertoire was profiled, and TCRdb retains in-frame clones only, with some absent. Among fewer than 250,000 clones listed, roughly nine tenths were seen once. Sequencing used peripheral blood. Receptors originate from a man aged 25 to 40 with acute or convalescent COVID-19.

V and J are TRBV11-3 and TRBJ2-5; no clear D gene. The CDR3 totals 13 residues. The germline CDR1 and CDR2 sequences are SGHNT and YENEEA. The V end was cut by 1 base, the J end by 5 bases, with 8 bases between. In DNA form, the CDR3 reads TGTGCCAGCAGCTTAGGGCAGTGGGAGACCCAGTACTTC. Protein product: CASSLGQWETQYF.

The chain employs TRBV6-6 and TRBJ2-7; the match to TRBD1 covers 7 bases. Germline loops: CDR1 MNHNY, CDR2 SVGAGI (reference sequence). The CDR3 is 15 amino acids. Losses at the gene ends were 5 bases for V and 5 bases for J; bases not matched to a gene: 12. The CDR3 loop is CASSEGQTRRDEQYF. CDR3 nucleotides: TGTGCCAGCAGTGAGGGACAGACAAGGCGGGACGAGCAGTACTTC.

This sequence joins TRBV9 and TRBJ2-7; TRBD1 matches at 9 bases. V shed 3 bases and J 7 bases; nucleotides not matched to a gene: 8. The germline gives CDR1 SGDLS, CDR2 YYNGEE. CDR3 length equals 14 residues. This CDR3 reads CASSAGTGPREQYF. The DNA of the CDR3 is TGTGCCAGCAGCGCCGGGACAGGGCCCAGGGAGCAGTACTTC. Drawing the rest from reference TRBV9 and TRBJ2-7, the complete variable domain is DSGVTQTPKHLITATGQRVTLRCSPRSGDLSVYWYQQSLDQGLQFLIQYYNGEERAKGNILERFSAQQFPDLHSELNLSSLELGDSALYFCASSAGTGPREQYFGPGTRLTVT.